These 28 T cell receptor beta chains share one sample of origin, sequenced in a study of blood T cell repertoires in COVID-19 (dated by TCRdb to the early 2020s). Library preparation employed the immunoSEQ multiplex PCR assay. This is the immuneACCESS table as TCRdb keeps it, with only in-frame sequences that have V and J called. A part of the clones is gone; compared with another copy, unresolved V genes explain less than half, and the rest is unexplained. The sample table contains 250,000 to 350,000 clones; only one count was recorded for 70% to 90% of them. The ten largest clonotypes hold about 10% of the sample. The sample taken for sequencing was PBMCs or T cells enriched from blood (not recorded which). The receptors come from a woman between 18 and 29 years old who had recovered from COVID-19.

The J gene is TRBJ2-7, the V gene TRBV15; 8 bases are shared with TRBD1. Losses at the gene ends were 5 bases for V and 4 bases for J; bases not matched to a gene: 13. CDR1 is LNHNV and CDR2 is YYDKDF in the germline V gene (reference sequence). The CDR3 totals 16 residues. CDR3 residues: CATSSALQGASYEQYF. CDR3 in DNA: TGTGCCACCAGCTCAGCGCTTCAGGGGGCATCGTACGAGCAGTACTTC.

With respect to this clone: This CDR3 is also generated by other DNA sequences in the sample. The CDR3 bases are TGTGCCAGCAGCCAGGGGGGGGGAAACACCATATATTTT. Translated, it gives CASSQGGGNTIYF. The chain recombines TRBV3-1 (or the pseudogene TRBV3-2) with TRBJ1-3; a weak D match, TRBD1 (5 bases). V dropped 3 bases and J dropped 4 bases, with 7 bases sitting between them. Per the germline V gene, CDR1 is LGHDT and CDR2 is YNNKEL (reference sequence). This CDR3 comprises 13 residues.

Written as DNA, the CDR3 is TGTGCCAGTAGTATCCGGGACAGGCCCTCTGATGGAAACACCATATATTTT. Encoded protein: CASSIRDRPSDGNTIYF. The genes are TRBV19 and TRBJ1-3; 8 bases agree with TRBD1. The germline gives CDR1 LNHDA, CDR2 SQIVND (reference sequence). The J segment lost 3 bases and the V segment lost 3 bases, leaving 10 bases of the junction unmatched. This CDR3 is 17 amino acids long.

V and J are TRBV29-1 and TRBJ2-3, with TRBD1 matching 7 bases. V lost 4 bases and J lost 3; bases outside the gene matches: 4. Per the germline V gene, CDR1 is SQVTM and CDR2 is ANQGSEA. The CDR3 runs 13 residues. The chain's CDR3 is CSVGGQTTDTQYF. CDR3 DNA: TGCAGCGTTGGGGGACAGACAACAGATACGCAGTATTTT.

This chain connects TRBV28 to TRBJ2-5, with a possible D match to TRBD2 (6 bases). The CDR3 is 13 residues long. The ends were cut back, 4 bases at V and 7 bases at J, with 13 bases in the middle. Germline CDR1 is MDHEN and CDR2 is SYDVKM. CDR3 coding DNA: TGTGCCAGCAGTTCACCCCAGGGAGGGACCCAGTACTTC. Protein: CASSSPQGGTQYF.

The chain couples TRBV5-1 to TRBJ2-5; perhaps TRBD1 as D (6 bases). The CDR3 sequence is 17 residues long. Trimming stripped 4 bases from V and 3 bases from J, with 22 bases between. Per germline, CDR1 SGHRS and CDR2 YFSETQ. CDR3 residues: CASSKDGQPLSEETQYF. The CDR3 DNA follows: TGCGCCAGCAGCAAAGATGGACAGCCCCTTTCTGAAGAGACCCAGTACTTC. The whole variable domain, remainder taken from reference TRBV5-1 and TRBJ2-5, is KAGVTQTPRYLIKTRGQQVTLSCSPISGHRSVSWYQQTPGQGLQFLFEYFSETQRNKGNFPGRFSGRQFSNSRSEMNVSTLELGDSALYLCASSKDGQPLSEETQYFGPGTRLLVL.

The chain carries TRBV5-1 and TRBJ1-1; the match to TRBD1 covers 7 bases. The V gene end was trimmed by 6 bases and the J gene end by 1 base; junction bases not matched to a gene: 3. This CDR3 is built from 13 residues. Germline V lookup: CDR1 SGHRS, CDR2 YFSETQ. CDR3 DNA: TGCGCCAGCATGGGACAGCAGAACACTGAAGCTTTCTTT. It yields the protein CASMGQQNTEAFF.

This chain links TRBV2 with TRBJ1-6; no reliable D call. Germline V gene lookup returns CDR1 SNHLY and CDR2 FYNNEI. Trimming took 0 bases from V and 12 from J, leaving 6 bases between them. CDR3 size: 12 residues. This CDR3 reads CASSEALGPLHF. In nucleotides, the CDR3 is TGTGCCAGCAGTGAAGCGCTCGGACCCCTCCACTTT.

CDR3 DNA sequence: TGTGCCAGCAGTTTCTTTTCGCCGGGGACAGGGTATAATTCACCCCTCCACTTT. This translates into CASSFFSPGTGYNSPLHF. The V call is TRBV27, the J call TRBJ1-6; the match to TRBD1 covers 9 bases. The junction had 10 bases not matched to a gene; V was cut back by 3 bases and J by 4 bases. CDR3 size: 18 residues. The germline gives CDR1 MNHEY, CDR2 SMNVEV (reference sequence).

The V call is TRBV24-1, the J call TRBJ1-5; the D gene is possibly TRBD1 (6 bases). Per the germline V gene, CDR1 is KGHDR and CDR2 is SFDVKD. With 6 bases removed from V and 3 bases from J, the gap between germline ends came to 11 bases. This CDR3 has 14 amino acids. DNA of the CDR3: TGTGCCACCAGTCCGGGACACTTCAATCAGCCCCAGCATTTT. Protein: CATSPGHFNQPQHF.

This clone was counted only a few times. CDR3 in amino acids: CAWSASTGIGNQPQHF. DNA for the CDR3: TGTGCCTGGAGTGCCTCGACAGGGATTGGCAATCAGCCCCAGCATTTT. This chain links TRBV30 with TRBJ1-5; 7 positions match TRBD1. This CDR3 comprises 16 residues. V trimming: 1 base; J trimming: 2 bases; junction bases outside the gene matches: 8. Germline V gene data show CDR1 as GTSNPN and CDR2 as SVGIG (reference sequence).

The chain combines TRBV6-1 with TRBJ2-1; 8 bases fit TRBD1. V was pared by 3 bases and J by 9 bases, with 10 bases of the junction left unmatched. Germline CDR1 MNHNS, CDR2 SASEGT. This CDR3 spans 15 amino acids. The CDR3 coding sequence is TGTGCCAGCAGTGAGAACAGGGGGGTTTCTGGTGAGCAGTTCTTC. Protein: CASSENRGVSGEQFF.

The CDR3 region is CASSQTSGGPTQETQYF. The CDR3 nucleotides are TGTGCCAGCAGCCAAACTAGCGGGGGGCCGACCCAAGAGACCCAGTACTTC. The V gene is TRBV4-2, the J gene TRBJ2-5; 12 bases map to TRBD2. The germline V gene encodes CDR1 LGHNA and CDR2 YNFKEQ. The V gene end was trimmed by 2 bases and the J gene end by 1 base; junction bases not matched to a gene: 5. The CDR3 is 17 residues long.

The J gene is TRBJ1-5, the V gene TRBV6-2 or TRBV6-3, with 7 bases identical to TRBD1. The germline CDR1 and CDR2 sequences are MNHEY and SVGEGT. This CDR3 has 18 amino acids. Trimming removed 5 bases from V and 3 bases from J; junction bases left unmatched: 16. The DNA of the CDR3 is TGTGCCAGCAGTATCCGCCGGACAGGCCCTGTATACAATCAGCCCCAGCATTTT. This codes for CASSIRRTGPVYNQPQHF.

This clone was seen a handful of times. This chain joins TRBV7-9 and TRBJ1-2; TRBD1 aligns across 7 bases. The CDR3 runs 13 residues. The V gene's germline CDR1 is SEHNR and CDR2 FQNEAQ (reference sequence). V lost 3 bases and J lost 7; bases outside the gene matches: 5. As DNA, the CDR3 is TGTGCCAGCAGCTTCACAGGGGAATTTGGCTACACCTTC. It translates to CASSFTGEFGYTF.

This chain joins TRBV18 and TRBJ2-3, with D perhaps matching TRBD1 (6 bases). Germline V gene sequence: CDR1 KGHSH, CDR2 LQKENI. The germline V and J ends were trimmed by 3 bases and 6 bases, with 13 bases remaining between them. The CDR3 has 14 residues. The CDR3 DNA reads TGTGCCAGCTCACCTGGGCCCCAGGGGGATACGCAGTATTTT. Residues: CASSPGPQGDTQYF.

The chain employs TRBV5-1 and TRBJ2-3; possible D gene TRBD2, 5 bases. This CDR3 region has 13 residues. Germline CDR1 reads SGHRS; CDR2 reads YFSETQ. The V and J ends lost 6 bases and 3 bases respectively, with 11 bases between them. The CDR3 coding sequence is TGCGCCAGCAAACTGGACTGGACAGATACGCAGTATTTT. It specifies CASKLDWTDTQYF.

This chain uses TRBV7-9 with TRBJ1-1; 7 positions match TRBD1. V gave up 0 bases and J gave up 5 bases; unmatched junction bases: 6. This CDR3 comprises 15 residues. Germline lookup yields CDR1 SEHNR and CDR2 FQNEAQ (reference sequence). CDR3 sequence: CASSLAGGEWTEAFF. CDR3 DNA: TGTGCCAGCAGCTTAGCAGGGGGCGAATGGACTGAAGCTTTCTTT.

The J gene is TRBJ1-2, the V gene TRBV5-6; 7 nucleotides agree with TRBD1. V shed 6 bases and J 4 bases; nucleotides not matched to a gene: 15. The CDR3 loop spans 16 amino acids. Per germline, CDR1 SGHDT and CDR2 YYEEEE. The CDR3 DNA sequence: TGTGCCAGCAACCTGGGACAGCGACCTACCAGCTATGGCTACACCTTC. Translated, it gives CASNLGQRPTSYGYTF.

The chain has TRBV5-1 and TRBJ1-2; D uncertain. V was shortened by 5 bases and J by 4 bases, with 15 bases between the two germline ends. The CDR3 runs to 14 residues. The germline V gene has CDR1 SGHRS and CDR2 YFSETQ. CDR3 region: CASSYGEGVYGYTF. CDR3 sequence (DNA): TGCGCCAGCAGTTATGGGGAGGGCGTCTATGGCTACACCTTC. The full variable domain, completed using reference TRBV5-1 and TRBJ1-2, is KAGVTQTPRYLIKTRGQQVTLSCSPISGHRSVSWYQQTPGQGLQFLFEYFSETQRNKGNFPGRFSGRQFSNSRSEMNVSTLELGDSALYLCASSYGEGVYGYTFGSGTRLTVV.

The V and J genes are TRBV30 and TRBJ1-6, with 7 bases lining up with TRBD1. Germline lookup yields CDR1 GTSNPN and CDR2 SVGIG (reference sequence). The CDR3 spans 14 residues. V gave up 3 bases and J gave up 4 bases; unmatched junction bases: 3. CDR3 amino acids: CAWSAQGYNSPLHF. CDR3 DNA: TGTGCCTGGAGCGCACAGGGGTATAATTCACCCCTCCACTTT.

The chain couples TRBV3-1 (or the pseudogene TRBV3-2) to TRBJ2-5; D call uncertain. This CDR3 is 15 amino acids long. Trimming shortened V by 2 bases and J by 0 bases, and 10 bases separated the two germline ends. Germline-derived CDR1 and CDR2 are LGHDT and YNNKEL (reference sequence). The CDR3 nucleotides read TGTGCCAGCAGCCAATTGGTCCGGGACCAAGAGACCCAGTACTTC. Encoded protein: CASSQLVRDQETQYF.

CDR3 residues: CASSVNIAYEQYF. The CDR3 DNA follows: TGTGCCAGCAGCGTGAACATCGCCTACGAGCAGTACTTC. This chain links TRBV9 with TRBJ2-7; unclear D gene. CDR1 SGDLS and CDR2 YYNGEE come from the germline V gene. The V end was cut by 2 bases, the J end by 2 bases, with 8 bases between. The CDR3 consists of 13 residues.

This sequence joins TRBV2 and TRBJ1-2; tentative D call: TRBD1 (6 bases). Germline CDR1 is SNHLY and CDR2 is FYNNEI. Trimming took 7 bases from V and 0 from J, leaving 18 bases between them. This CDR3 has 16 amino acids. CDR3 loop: CASTGQPVLSNYGYTF. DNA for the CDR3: TGTGCCAGCACCGGACAGCCGGTCCTTTCTAACTATGGCTACACCTTC.

The CDR3 spells CASSLQVAPINYGYTF. Written as DNA, the CDR3 is TGTGCCAGCAGTTTACAGGTGGCGCCGATTAACTATGGCTACACCTTC. The rearrangement links TRBV28 to TRBJ1-2; D call uncertain. The CDR3 is 16 residues long. V gave up 2 bases and J gave up 1 base, with 14 bases separating them. Germline V gene data show CDR1 as MDHEN and CDR2 as SYDVKM.

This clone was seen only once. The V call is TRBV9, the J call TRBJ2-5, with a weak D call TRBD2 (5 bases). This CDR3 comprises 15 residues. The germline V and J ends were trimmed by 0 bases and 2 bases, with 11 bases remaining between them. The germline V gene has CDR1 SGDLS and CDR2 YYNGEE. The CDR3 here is CASSVDGTRQETQYF. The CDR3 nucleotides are TGTGCCAGCAGCGTAGACGGTACTAGGCAAGAGACCCAGTACTTC.

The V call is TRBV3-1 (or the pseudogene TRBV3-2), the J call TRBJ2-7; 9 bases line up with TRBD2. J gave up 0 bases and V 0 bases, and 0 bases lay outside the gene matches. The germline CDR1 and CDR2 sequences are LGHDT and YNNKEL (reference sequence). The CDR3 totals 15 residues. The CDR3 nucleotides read TGTGCCAGCAGCCAAGATAGCGGGAGCTCCTACGAGCAGTACTTC. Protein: CASSQDSGSSYEQYF.

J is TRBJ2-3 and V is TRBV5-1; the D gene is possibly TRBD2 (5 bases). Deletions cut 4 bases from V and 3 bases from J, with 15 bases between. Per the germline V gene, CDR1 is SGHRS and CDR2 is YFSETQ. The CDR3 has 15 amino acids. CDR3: CASSLVGSETDTQYF. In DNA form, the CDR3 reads TGCGCCAGCAGCCTCGTGGGTAGCGAAACAGATACGCAGTATTTT.